A single sample is the source of the 22 T cell receptor beta chains below, sequenced in a study of T cell repertoires in cytomegalovirus infection. TCRdb reanalysed the reads using MiXCR and keeps one entry per CDR3 protein. Of some 350,000 distinct CDR3 sequences in the sample, around 18% were seen once. Sequencing was carried out using PBMCs. The receptors originated from a human donor in good health (CMV status not recorded). Some clones in this sample may be carry-over from other donors' samples.

This CDR3 is CASSDGQTTTDTQYF. The CDR3 nucleotides are TGTGCCAGCAGCGACGGACAGACCACCACAGATACGCAGTATTTT. The genes are TRBV7-9 and TRBJ2-3; possibly TRBD1 for D (6 bases). CDR3 length: 15 amino acids. The germline V gene encodes CDR1 SEHNR and CDR2 FQNEAQ (reference sequence). V gave up 5 bases and J gave up 2 bases, with 14 bases separating them.

This clonotype was detected many times. The rearrangement joins TRBV7-2 to TRBJ1-3, with D perhaps TRBD1 (6 bases). Germline V lookup: CDR1 SGHTA, CDR2 FQGNSA. The CDR3 contains 13 residues. The V gene lost 5 bases and the J gene lost 4 bases, with 9 bases spanning the gap. CDR3 bases: TGTGCCAGCAGCACGGACAGAGGAAACACCATATATTTT. It specifies CASSTDRGNTIYF.

This clonotype was detected only a few times. The V and J genes are TRBV6-2 or TRBV6-3 and TRBJ2-7; tentative D call: TRBD2 (6 bases). There are 13 residues in the CDR3. V was cut by 5 bases and J by 3 bases, with 11 bases left in between. Germline V lookup: CDR1 MNHEY, CDR2 SVGEGT. Here the CDR3 DNA reads TGTGCCAGCAGTATAGGGAGGTTCTACGAGCAGTACTTC. Translated, it gives CASSIGRFYEQYF.

In DNA, the CDR3 is TGCAGTGCTAGGGGGAATCTTAGCCCCTACGAGCAGTACTTC. The encoded protein is CSARGNLSPYEQYF. The chain is built from TRBV20-1 and TRBJ2-7; D ambiguous. V was pared by 3 bases and J by 2 bases, with 14 bases between. This CDR3 is built from 14 residues. Germline CDR1 is DFQATT and CDR2 is SNEGSKA (reference sequence).

This clonotype showed up just a few times. The rearrangement joins TRBV12-3 or TRBV12-4 to TRBJ2-7, with TRBD2 as a possible D gene (5 bases). Trimming removed 5 bases from V and 2 bases from J, with 16 bases in between. The length of the CDR3 is 15 residues. For the CDR3, the DNA is TGTGCCAGCAGTCCGGAGGACGTAGGGCCCTACGAGCAGTACTTC. It translates to CASSPEDVGPYEQYF.

This clonotype was seen ten or more times. The rearrangement links TRBV6-2 or TRBV6-3 to TRBJ1-1, with D unclear. V lost 5 bases, J lost 5 bases, and 15 bases lay in between. The CDR3 sequence is 14 residues long. Germline V gene lookup returns CDR1 MNHEY and CDR2 SVGEGT. The CDR3 nucleotides are TGTGCCAGCAGTGCCCGGGGAAGGGAGACTGAAGCTTTCTTT. Translation: CASSARGRETEAFF.

The V gene is TRBV29-1, the J gene TRBJ2-3; D remains ambiguous. The germline gives CDR1 SQVTM, CDR2 ANQGSEA. The CDR3 has 11 amino acids. The V end lost 7 bases, the J end lost 0 bases, and 5 bases lay between the germline ends. CDR3 DNA: TGCAGCGGTGACAGCACAGATACGCAGTATTTT. Translation gives CSGDSTDTQYF.

The chain couples TRBV5-1 to TRBJ2-5, with TRBD1 identical over 7 bases. With V trimmed by 4 bases and J by 5 bases, 11 bases remained unmatched. The germline V gene has CDR1 SGHRS and CDR2 YFSETQ. The CDR3 is 15 amino acids. The CDR3, as DNA: TGCGCCAGCAGCCCCCTCACAGGGGACGTGGAGACCCAGTACTTC. Residues: CASSPLTGDVETQYF.

This clonotype occurred a few times. Here the CDR3 DNA reads TGTGCCAGCAGCCCGGTTAGTGGGAGGGCCTTACATGAGCAGTTCTTC. Its translation is CASSPVSGRALHEQFF. The genes are TRBV7-9 and TRBJ2-1; 7 bases are shared with TRBD2. The CDR3 runs 16 residues. Unmatched junction bases numbered 15, after V lost 5 bases and J lost 8 bases. Germline V CDR1 and CDR2: SEHNR, FQNEAQ (reference sequence).

This clonotype was found many times. The chain links TRBV5-1 to TRBJ2-7, with a possible D match to TRBD1 (6 bases). With 0 bases removed from V and 3 bases from J, the gap between germline ends came to 13 bases. This CDR3 comprises 15 residues. In germline, CDR1 is SGHRS, CDR2 YFSETQ. This CDR3 is CASSLEGVLDYEQYF. In nucleotides, the CDR3 is TGCGCCAGCAGCTTGGAGGGGGTATTGGACTACGAGCAGTACTTC.

This clonotype was found many times. CDR3 sequence (DNA): TGTGCCAGCAGCCACAGTCGAGAAGCTTTCTTT. Its translation is CASSHSREAFF. The rearrangement links TRBV14 to TRBJ1-1, with D unclear. Trimming shortened V by 3 bases and J by 8 bases, and 7 bases separated the two germline ends. Germline CDR1 is SGHDN and CDR2 is FVKESK. This CDR3 comprises 11 residues.

The gene calls are TRBV5-4 and TRBJ1-1, with 7 nucleotides matching TRBD1. Per the germline V gene, CDR1 is SGHNT and CDR2 is YYREEE (reference sequence). Germline trimming cut 4 bases from V and 0 bases from J; bases unmatched to any gene: 12. The CDR3 sequence is 17 residues long. The CDR3, as DNA: TGTGCCAGCAGCATGACCGACACCAGGGGGATGAACACTGAAGCTTTCTTT. It yields the protein CASSMTDTRGMNTEAFF.

Many counts were recorded for this clonotype. V gene TRBV12-5 combines with J gene TRBJ2-7, with 9 bases fitting TRBD1. The CDR3 loop spans 14 amino acids. Germline assignment: CDR1 LGHNT and CDR2 FRNRAP. V was clipped by 7 bases and J by 5 bases; unmatched bases: 9. CDR3 residues: CASVSGTGPHEQYF. The CDR3 bases are TGTGCTAGTGTTTCCGGGACAGGGCCCCACGAGCAGTACTTC.

This clonotype was counted at least ten times. The chain uses TRBV12-3 or TRBV12-4 and TRBJ2-1, with D perhaps TRBD2 (6 bases). The germline V and J ends were trimmed by 7 bases and 3 bases, with 13 bases remaining between them. The CDR3 is made up of 14 amino acids. The CDR3 reads CASNPGSGYNEQFF. The CDR3 DNA reads as TGTGCCAGCAATCCGGGTAGCGGCTACAATGAGCAGTTCTTC.

This clonotype has a count of ten or more. This sequence joins TRBV12-3 or TRBV12-4 and TRBJ1-2, with D unresolved. The CDR3 has 13 amino acids. V was trimmed by 2 bases and J by 6 bases, leaving 10 bases between them. The CDR3 DNA sequence: TGTGCCAGCAGTTTAAGCGGTATTAATGGCTACACCTTC. It codes for CASSLSGINGYTF.

This clonotype was observed many times. The chain is built from TRBV2 and TRBJ2-7; 9 nucleotides line up with TRBD1. V lost 3 bases and J lost 12; bases outside the gene matches: 12. The CDR3 consists of 14 residues. The germline gives CDR1 SNHLY, CDR2 FYNNEI. DNA of the CDR3: TGTGCCAGCAGTGACGGGACAGGGATTTGGGGGGCGTACTTC. Protein product: CASSDGTGIWGAYF. The full variable domain, completed using reference TRBV2 and TRBJ2-7, is EPEVTQTPSHQVTQMGQEVILRCVPISNHLYFYWYRQILGQKVEFLVSFYNNEISEKSEIFDDQFSVERPDGSNFTLKIRSTKLEDSAMYFCASSDGTGIWGAYFGPGTRLTVT.

This clonotype was seen more than once but under ten times. The V call is TRBV29-1, the J call TRBJ2-7; 8 positions match TRBD1. Looked up from germline, CDR1 is SQVTM and CDR2 is ANQGSEA. This CDR3 contains 12 residues. Germline trimming cut 6 bases from V and 5 bases from J; bases unmatched to any gene: 6. The CDR3 DNA follows: TGCAGCGTCCAGACAGGGGTCGACGAGCAGTACTTC. Translation gives CSVQTGVDEQYF.

V gene TRBV2 combines with J gene TRBJ2-5, with 7 bases aligning to TRBD1. V trimming: 10 bases; J trimming: 2 bases; junction bases outside the gene matches: 7. The V gene's germline CDR1 is SNHLY and CDR2 FYNNEI. The CDR3 extends over 13 amino acids. CDR3 DNA sequence: TGTGCCACCACTGGACAGGTGCAAGAGACCCAGTACTTC. Its translation: CATTGQVQETQYF.

Turning to this clonotype: A single base separates this from a much larger clone, so it may be a read error. The chain links TRBV7-2 to TRBJ2-1; unclear D gene. CDR3 length: 12 amino acids. The ends were cut back, 2 bases at V and 5 bases at J, with 4 bases in the middle. Germline lookup yields CDR1 SGHTA and CDR2 FQGNSA. The CDR3 region has the DNA TGTGCCAGCAGCTTAAGTCACAATGAGCAGTTCTTC. As protein: CASSLSHNEQFF.

This clonotype was detected a few times. This sequence joins TRBV20-1 and TRBJ1-3; D is unclear. The CDR3 runs to 13 residues. Trimming shortened V by 3 bases and J by 0 bases, and 6 bases separated the two germline ends. The V gene's germline CDR1 is DFQATT and CDR2 SNEGSKA (reference sequence). The CDR3: CSASINSGNTIYF. CDR3 nucleotide sequence: TGCAGTGCTAGCATCAACTCTGGAAACACCATATATTTT.

Ten or more counts support this clonotype. J is TRBJ2-7 and V is TRBV6-1; 7 bases map to TRBD1. The germline V gene encodes CDR1 MNHNS and CDR2 SASEGT. The CDR3 length is 13 residues. V gave up 6 bases and J gave up 1 base; unmatched junction bases: 3. This CDR3 is CASSVTGSYEQYF. The DNA of the CDR3 is TGTGCCAGCAGCGTGACAGGGTCCTACGAGCAGTACTTC.

This clonotype was seen ten or more times. The V and J genes are TRBV7-2 and TRBJ2-7; a weak D match, TRBD1 (6 bases). Germline CDR1 SGHTA, CDR2 FQGNSA. V lost 5 bases to trimming and J lost 3 bases, with 17 bases between them. This CDR3 spans 15 amino acids. The CDR3 is CASSPEPTGGYEQYF. As DNA, the CDR3 is TGTGCCAGCAGCCCAGAGCCGACAGGAGGCTACGAGCAGTACTTC.